Here is one TCR beta chain with its context. The data stem from a study of cytomegalovirus exposure and HLA in healthy donors. This CDR3 is 18 amino acids long. The primer mix had 60 Vbeta and 13 Jbeta primers. This table comes from immunoSEQ multiplex PCR, and its TCRdb copy is limited to in-frame clones, with some not included. The sample lists about 150,000 clones, roughly 80% seen once, with less than 8% in the top ten. The sample was PBMCs. This clonotype was obtained from a woman between 35 and 50 years old in good health and CMV-seropositive. This chain joins TRBV21-1 and TRBJ1-1; no DNA check was done on the table's D call, TRBD1. TRBV21-1 is annotated as a pseudogene. The CDR3 coding sequence is TGTGCCAGCAGCAAAGTTCAGGAGACAGGGAAGAAGGACACTGAAGCTTTCTTT. Amino acids: CASSKVQETGKKDTEAFF.